This T cell receptor beta chain was recovered during a study of blood T cell repertoires in COVID-19. Overall study context: Both acute and convalescent COVID-19 samples were obtained from the United States, Italy and Spain.

The Seattle patients joined while their infection was active and were tracked longitudinally afterward. Authors' methods: By means of reference gene primer amplification, nucleated cell counts were estimated. Using immunoSEQ multiplex PCR, the repertoire was profiled, and TCRdb retains in-frame clones only, with some absent. The DNA was the basis for D and trimming; V, J and clone size are from that table. The data contain fewer than 350,000 clones, 65% to 90% of them singletons. The CDR3 spans 14 residues. The V end lost 1 base, the J end lost 10 bases, and 15 bases lay between the germline ends. CDR1 is SGHRS and CDR2 is YFSETQ in the germline V gene.

Source material: peripheral blood. The receptor was isolated from a woman aged 70-85 years with COVID-19, enrolled during active disease. The chain has TRBV5-1 and TRBJ2-1, with D maybe TRBD1 (6 bases). For the CDR3, the DNA is TGCGCCAGCAGCTTGACAGGGCCCATTAGGGAGCAGTTCTTC. Amino acid sequence: CASSLTGPIREQFF.